These 7 T cell receptor beta chains originate from one sample sequenced in a study of control samples from healthy donors and cancer patients. Here immunoSEQ multiplex PCR was the method, and the copy in TCRdb shows in-frame clones only, minus some. This sample has over 150,000 clones, with 85% to 95% found just once. Sequencing was done on a sample of blood. The receptor source for this set is a man in his forties in good health.

This rearrangement joins TRBV6-1 to TRBJ2-7, with a possible D match to TRBD2 (5 bases). From germline, CDR1 is MNHNS and CDR2 SASEGT. Trimming took 3 bases from V and 0 from J, leaving 9 bases between them. There are 14 residues in the CDR3. CDR3 DNA sequence: TGTGCCAGCAGTGATCGGGATACCTCCTACGAGCAGTACTTC. The encoded protein is CASSDRDTSYEQYF.

V gene TRBV4-3 combines with J gene TRBJ1-2; no reliable D call. Between the trimmed V and J ends, which lost 3 bases and 6 bases, there was a span of 17 bases. CDR3 length equals 15 residues. The V gene's germline CDR1 is LGHNA and CDR2 YSLEER. CDR3 sequence: CASSQELQLPHGYTF. The DNA of the CDR3 is TGCGCCAGCAGCCAGGAATTACAGCTCCCCCATGGCTACACCTTC.

The chain links TRBV19 to TRBJ2-1; a weak D match, TRBD2 (5 bases). The CDR3 extends over 15 amino acids. Trimming took off 4 bases at V and 7 bases at J, with 17 bases between the two ends. Germline CDR1 and CDR2: LNHDA and SQIVND (reference sequence). Here the CDR3 DNA reads TGTGCCAGTAGTAACCCCCGGACTTTGGCGAATGAGCAGTTCTTC. This encodes CASSNPRTLANEQFF.

The chain links TRBV5-6 to TRBJ2-1; D remains unclear. The germline CDR1 and CDR2 sequences are SGHDT and YYEEEE. Trimming pared 1 base from V and 2 bases from J, leaving 7 bases between. CDR3 size: 14 residues. The CDR3 DNA is TGTGCCAGCAGCTTGCGGACCCCCTACAATGAGCAGTTCTTC. It yields the protein CASSLRTPYNEQFF.

CDR3 loop: CASRNMQGGEEAFF. The CDR3 DNA is TGTGCCAGTAGGAATATGCAGGGGGGCGAGGAAGCTTTCTTT. The V call is TRBV19, the J call TRBJ1-1; TRBD1 aligns across 7 bases. Trimming removed 6 bases from V and 8 bases from J; junction bases left unmatched: 12. Germline loops: CDR1 LNHDA, CDR2 SQIVND (reference sequence). The CDR3 has 14 amino acids.

The chain is built from TRBV19 and TRBJ2-3, with a possible D match to TRBD1 (6 bases). The V and J ends lost 7 bases and 5 bases respectively, with 13 bases between them. The CDR3 length is 13 residues. The germline V gene encodes CDR1 LNHDA and CDR2 SQIVND (reference sequence). In DNA form, the CDR3 reads TGTGCCAGTACCCGGCCAGGGGAAGATACGCAGTATTTT. Protein product: CASTRPGEDTQYF.

This sequence joins TRBV5-6 and TRBJ1-5, with D perhaps TRBD1 (5 bases). The CDR3 runs 14 residues. Germline lookup yields CDR1 SGHDT and CDR2 YYEEEE. Trimming removed 4 bases from V and 2 bases from J, with 10 bases in between. The CDR3 protein is CASSPGYGNQPQHF. CDR3 bases: TGTGCCAGCAGCCCAGGGTACGGCAATCAGCCCCAGCATTTT.